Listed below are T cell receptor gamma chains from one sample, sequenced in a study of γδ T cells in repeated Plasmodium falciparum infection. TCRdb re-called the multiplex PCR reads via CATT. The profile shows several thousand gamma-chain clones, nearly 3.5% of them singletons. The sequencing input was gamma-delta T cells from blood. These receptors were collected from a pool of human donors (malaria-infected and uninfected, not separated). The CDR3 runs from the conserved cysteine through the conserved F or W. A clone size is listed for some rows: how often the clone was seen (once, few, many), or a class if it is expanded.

TGTGCCTTGTGGGAGGTGCATGGAGAGTTGGGCAAAAAAATCAAGGTATTT,CALWEVHGELGKKIKVF,TRGJP,medium-sized,TRGV9
TGTGCCTTGTGGGAGGTGTTGGAGGGGTTGGGCAAAAAAATCAAGGTATTT,CALWEVLEGLGKKIKVF,TRGJP,few,TRGV9
TGTGCCACCTGGGACAGTACCGACGGGAAACTCTTT,CATWDSTDGKLF,TRGJ1/TRGJ2,medium-sized,TRGV3
TGTGCCTTGTGGGCCCCCAGACGAAATACCACTGGTTGGTTCAAGATATTT,CALWAPRRNTTGWFKIF,TRGJP1,few,TRGV9
TGTGCCACCTGGGATAGAATGGCGCGAAGTAGTGATTGGATCAAGACGTTT,CATWDRMARSSDWIKTF,TRGJP2,many,TRGV8
TGTGCCACCTGGGACTACCGAATTCGGAGGGCTTATAAGAAACTCTTT,CATWDYRIRRAYKKLF,TRGJ1/TRGJ2,many,TRGV2
TGTGCCACCTGGGTAAATTATTATAAGAAACTCTTT,CATWVNYYKKLF,TRGJ1/TRGJ2,many,TRGV4
TGTGCACCTGGGACTGATAATTATAAGAAACTCTTT,CAPGTDNYKKLF,TRGJ1/TRGJ2,-,TRGV5
TGTGCCTTGTGGGACGAAGATTATTATAAGAAACTCTTT,CALWDEDYYKKLF,TRGJ1/TRGJ2,medium-sized,TRGV9
TGTGCCTTGTGGGAGGTGCAGGTCCCAAGGCATTTGGGCAAAAAAATCAAGGTATTT,CALWEVQVPRHLGKKIKVF,TRGJP,large,TRGV9
TGTGCCACCTGGACGACCACTTATTATAAGAAACTCTTT,CATWTTTYYKKLF,TRGJ1/TRGJ2,many,TRGV4
TGTGCCTTGTGGGAGGTGCAGGGTGAGTTGGGCAAAAAAATCAAGGTATTT,CALWEVQGELGKKIKVF,TRGJP,medium-sized,TRGV9
TGTGCCACCTGGGACAGGCTAAGTGATTGGATCAAGACGTTT,CATWDRLSDWIKTF,TRGJP2,many,TRGV3
TGTGCCTTGTGGGAAGTTATGGGCAAAAAAATCAAGGTATTT,CALWEVMGKKIKVF,TRGJP,-,TRGV9
TGTGCCACCTGGGACTCGGTGAAACTCTTT,CATWDSVKLF,TRGJ1/TRGJ2,large,TRGV4
TGTGCCTTGTGGGAGGTCGTCTCAAAAGATCGAGAGTTGGGCAAAAAAATCAAGGTATTT,CALWEVVSKDRELGKKIKVF,TRGJP,large,TRGV9
TGTGCCACCTGGTACTATAAGAAACTCTTT,CATWYYKKLF,TRGJ1/TRGJ2,medium-sized,TRGV3
TGTGCCACCTGGGACGGAAAGGGCCCTAAGGAGGGAATTAAGAAACTCTTT,CATWDGKGPKEGIKKLF,TRGJ1/TRGJ2,many,TRGV4
TGTGCCACCTGGGACAGGCGCAAATATTATAAGAAACTCTTT,CATWDRRKYYKKLF,TRGJ1/TRGJ2,medium-sized,TRGV5
TGTGCCACCTGGGATGGGTTGCATTATTTGAAACTCTTT,CATWDGLHYLKLF,TRGJ1/TRGJ2,-,TRGV4
TGTGCCTTGTGGGAGGTGCATCAGAAGTTGGGCAAAAAAATCAAGGTATTT,CALWEVHQKLGKKIKVF,TRGJP,many,TRGV9
TGTGCCTTGTGGGAGGCGACGCAAGAGTTGGGCAAAAAAATCAAGGTATTT,CALWEATQELGKKIKVF,TRGJP,medium-sized,TRGV9
TGTGCCTTGTGGGAGGTGCAGGGGAGAGAGTTGGGCAAAAAAATCAAGGTATTT,CALWEVQGRELGKKIKVF,TRGJP,large,TRGV9
TGTGCCTTGTGGGAGGTGCGGTCGGAGGAGTTGGGCAAAAAAATCAAGGTATTT,CALWEVRSEELGKKIKVF,TRGJP,many,TRGV9
TGTGCCACCTGGGACGGGTATCATTATAAGAAACTCTTT,CATWDGYHYKKLF,TRGJ1/TRGJ2,many,TRGV3
TGTGCCTTGTGGGAGGCCCCACGGGAGTTGGGCAAAAAAATCAAGGTATTT,CALWEAPRELGKKIKVF,TRGJP,many,TRGV9
TGTGCCTTGTGGGAGAACCGAAAAGAGTTGGGCAAAAAAAGCAAGGTATTT,CALWENRKELGKKSKVF,TRGJP,-,TRGV9
TGTGCCACCTGGAGAAAGTGTAGTAGTGATTGGATCAAGACGTTT,CATWRKCSSDWIKTF,TRGJP2,medium-sized,TRGV4
TGTGCCTTGTGGGAGACTTATAAGAAACTCTTT,CALWETYKKLF,TRGJ1/TRGJ2,medium-sized,TRGV9
TGTGCCACCTGGGACGGGCCGTGGGGTAGTAGTGATTGGATCAAGACGTTT,CATWDGPWGSSDWIKTF,TRGJP2,medium-sized,TRGV2
TGTGCCTTGTGGGGGGGGTCAGAGTTGGGCAAAAAAATCAAGGTATTT,CALWGGSELGKKIKVF,TRGJP,few,TRGV9
TGTGCCTTGTGGGAGGTGTCCGATTATTATAAGAAACTCTTT,CALWEVSDYYKKLF,TRGJ1/TRGJ2,large,TRGV9
TGTGCCTTGTGGGAGACGCTTCGGAAGAAACTCTTT,CALWETLRKKLF,TRGJ1/TRGJ2,medium-sized,TRGV9
TGTGCCTTGTGGGAGACGGAAGAGTTGGGCAAAAAAATCAAGGTATTT,CALWETEELGKKIKVF,TRGJP,many,TRGV9
TGTGCCACCTGGGACAGAAAATATAGTAGTGATTGGATCAAGACGTTT,CATWDRKYSSDWIKTF,TRGJP2,many,TRGV3
TGTGCCTTGTGGGAGGTTGAAGAGTTGGGCAAAAAAATCAAGGTATTT,CALWEVEELGKKIKVF,TRGJP,large,TRGV9
TGTGCCTTGTGGGAGGTGCACGCGGAGTTGGGCAAAAAAATCAAGGTATTT,CALWEVHAELGKKIKVF,TRGJP,large,TRGV9
TGTGCCACCTGGGACAGGCCTCGGAATTATTATAAGAAACTCTTT,CATWDRPRNYYKKLF,TRGJ1/TRGJ2,many,TRGV5
TGTGCCACCTGGGCATTAAGGAGGATGAATTATTATAAGAAACTCTTT,CATWALRRMNYYKKLF,TRGJ1/TRGJ2,medium-sized,TRGV8
TGTGCCACCTGGGCTCGGAATTATTATAAGAAACTCTTT,CATWARNYYKKLF,TRGJ1/TRGJ2,medium-sized,TRGV4
TGTGCCTTGTGGGAGCCCCAAGAGTTGGGCAAAAAAATCAAGGTATTT,CALWEPQELGKKIKVF,TRGJP,medium-sized,TRGV9
TGTGCCACCTGGGACAGGAACGTCGAAGGCCATTATAAGAAACTCTTT,CATWDRNVEGHYKKLF,TRGJ1/TRGJ2,many,TRGV3
TGTGCCTTGTGGAGGAGCGAGTTGGGCAAAAAAATCAAGGTATTT,CALWRSELGKKIKVF,TRGJP,few,TRGV9
TGTGCCTTGTGGGAGGGATTCCAAGAGTTGGGCAAAAAAATCAAGGTATTT,CALWEGFQELGKKIKVF,TRGJP,many,TRGV9
TGTGCCTCCTGGGAGGGGCATTATAAGAAACTCTTT,CASWEGHYKKLF,TRGJ1/TRGJ2,-,TRGV4
TGTGCCTTGTGGGAGACCCAGTTGGGCAAAAAAATCAAGGTATTT,CALWETQLGKKIKVF,TRGJP,many,TRGV9
TGTGCCTTGTGGGACCCCCAGCGCGAGTTGGGCAAAAAAATCAAGGTATTT,CALWDPQRELGKKIKVF,TRGJP,medium-sized,TRGV9
TGTGCCACCTGGGACAGGCCCTGGAATTATAAGAAACTCTTT,CATWDRPWNYKKLF,TRGJ1/TRGJ2,medium-sized,TRGV5
TGTGCCTTGTGGGAGGTCGTCCAAGAGTTGGGCAAAAAAATCAAGGTATTT,CALWEVVQELGKKIKVF,TRGJP,large,TRGV9
TGTGCCTTGTGGGAGTGGTATTATAAGAAACTCTTT,CALWEWYYKKLF,TRGJ1/TRGJ2,medium-sized,TRGV9
TGTGCCACCTGGGACAGGCAATATAAGAAACTCTTT,CATWDRQYKKLF,TRGJ1/TRGJ2,medium-sized,TRGV5
TGTGCCTTGTGGGAGCCAGAGTTGGGCAAAAAAATCAAGGTATTT,CALWEPELGKKIKVF,TRGJP,large,TRGV9
TGTGCCACCTGGGATGGGTTGCATTATAAGAAACTCTTT,CATWDGLHYKKLF,TRGJ1/TRGJ2,medium-sized,TRGV4
TGTGCCACCTGGGACAGGCTGGCTTCTTATGTTGGTTATTATAAGAAACTCTTT,CATWDRLASYVGYYKKLF,TRGJ1/TRGJ2,many,TRGV3
TGTGCCACCTGGGACAGGTCCCCGAATTATTATAAGAAACTCTTT,CATWDRSPNYYKKLF,TRGJ1/TRGJ2,medium-sized,TRGV3
TGTGCCACCTGGGGCAATAAGAAACTCTTT,CATWGNKKLF,TRGJ1/TRGJ2,medium-sized,TRGV5
TGTGCCTTGTGGGAGGAGTCCCAAGAGTTGGGCAAAAAAATCAAGGTATTT,CALWEESQELGKKIKVF,TRGJP,-,TRGV9
TGTGCCTTGTCCTATCCGGGTGGTTGGTTCAAGATATTT,CALSYPGGWFKIF,TRGJP1,-,TRGV9
TGTGCCACCTGGATTCTCATTTATAAGAAACTCTTT,CATWILIYKKLF,TRGJ1/TRGJ2,many,TRGV2
TGTGCCTTGTGGGATGATACTCCGATCGGACAAGAGTTGGGCAAAAAAATCAAGGTATTT,CALWDDTPIGQELGKKIKVF,TRGJP,many,TRGV9